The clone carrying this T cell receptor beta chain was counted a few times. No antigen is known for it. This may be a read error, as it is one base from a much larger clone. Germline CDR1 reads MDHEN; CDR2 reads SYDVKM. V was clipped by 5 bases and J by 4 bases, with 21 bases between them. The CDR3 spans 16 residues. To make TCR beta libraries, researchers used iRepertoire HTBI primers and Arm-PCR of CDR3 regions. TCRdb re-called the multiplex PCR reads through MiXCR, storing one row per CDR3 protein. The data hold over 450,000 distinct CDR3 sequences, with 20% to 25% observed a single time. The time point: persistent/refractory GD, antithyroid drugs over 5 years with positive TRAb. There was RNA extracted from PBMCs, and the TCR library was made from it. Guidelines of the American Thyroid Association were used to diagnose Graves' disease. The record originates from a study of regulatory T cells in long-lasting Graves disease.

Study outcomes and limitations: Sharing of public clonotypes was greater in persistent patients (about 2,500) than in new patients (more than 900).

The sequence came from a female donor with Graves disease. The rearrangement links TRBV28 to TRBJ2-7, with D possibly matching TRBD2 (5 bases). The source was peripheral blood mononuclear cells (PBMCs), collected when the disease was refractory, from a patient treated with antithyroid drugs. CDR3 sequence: CASSQFGLNSGYEQYF. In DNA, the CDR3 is TGTGCCAGCAGTCAATTTGGACTGAACTCAGGATACGAGCAGTACTTC. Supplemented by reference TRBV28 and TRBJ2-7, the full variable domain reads DVKVTQSSRYLVKRTGEKVFLECVQDMDHENMFWYRQDPGLGLRLIYFSYDVKMKEKGDIPEGYSVSREKKERFSLILESASTNQTSMYLCASSQFGLNSGYEQYFGPGTRLTVT.